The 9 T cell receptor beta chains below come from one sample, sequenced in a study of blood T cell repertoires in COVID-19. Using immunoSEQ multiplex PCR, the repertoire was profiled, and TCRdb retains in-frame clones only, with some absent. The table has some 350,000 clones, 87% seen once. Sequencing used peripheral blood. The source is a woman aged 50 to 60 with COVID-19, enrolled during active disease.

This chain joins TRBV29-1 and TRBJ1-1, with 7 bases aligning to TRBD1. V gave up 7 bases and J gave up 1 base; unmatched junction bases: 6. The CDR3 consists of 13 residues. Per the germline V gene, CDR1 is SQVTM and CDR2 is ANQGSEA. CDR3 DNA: TGCAGCGCCCGGACAGGTTCGAACACTGAAGCTTTCTTT. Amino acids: CSARTGSNTEAFF.

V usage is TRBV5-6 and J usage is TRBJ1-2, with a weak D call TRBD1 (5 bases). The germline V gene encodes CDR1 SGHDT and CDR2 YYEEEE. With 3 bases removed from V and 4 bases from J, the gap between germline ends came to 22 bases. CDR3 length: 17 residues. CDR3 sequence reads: CASSSQPGGDTSYGYTF. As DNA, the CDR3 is TGTGCCAGCAGCTCCCAACCCGGGGGAGATACTAGCTATGGCTACACCTTC.

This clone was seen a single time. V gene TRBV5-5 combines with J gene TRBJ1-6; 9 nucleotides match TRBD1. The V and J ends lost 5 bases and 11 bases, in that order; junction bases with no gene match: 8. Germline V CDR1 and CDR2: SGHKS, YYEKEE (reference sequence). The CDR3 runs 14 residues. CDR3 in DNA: TGTGCCAGCAGTTTGACAGGGGGTACGACACCCCTCCACTTT. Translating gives CASSLTGGTTPLHF.

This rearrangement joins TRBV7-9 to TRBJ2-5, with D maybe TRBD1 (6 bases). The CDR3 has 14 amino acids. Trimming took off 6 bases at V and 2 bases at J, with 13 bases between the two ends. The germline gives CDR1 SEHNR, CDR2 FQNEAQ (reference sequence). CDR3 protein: CASRRQVLQETQYF. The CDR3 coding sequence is TGTGCCAGCAGGAGACAGGTCTTACAAGAGACCCAGTACTTC.

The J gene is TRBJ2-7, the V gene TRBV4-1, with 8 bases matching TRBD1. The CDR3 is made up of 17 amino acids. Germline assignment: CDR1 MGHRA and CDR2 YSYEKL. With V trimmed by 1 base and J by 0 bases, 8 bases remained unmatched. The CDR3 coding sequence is TGCGCCAGCAGCCAAGGTCCCAGGGGGCAGATCTCCTACGAGCAGTACTTC. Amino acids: CASSQGPRGQISYEQYF.

The CDR3: CASRPGLLFDTQYF. The CDR3 DNA follows: TGCGCCAGCAGGCCGGGATTACTTTTCGATACGCAGTATTTT. The V gene is TRBV23-1, the J gene TRBJ2-3, with D tentatively TRBD2 (5 bases). TRBV23-1 is sorted into the ORF group, with uncertain function. The CDR3 runs 14 residues. The germline V and J ends were trimmed by 6 bases and 6 bases, with 16 bases remaining between them.

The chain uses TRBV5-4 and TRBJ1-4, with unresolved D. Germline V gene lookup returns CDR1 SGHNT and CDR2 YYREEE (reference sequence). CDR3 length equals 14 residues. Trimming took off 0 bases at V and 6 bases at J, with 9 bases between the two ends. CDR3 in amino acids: CASSLGSFDEKLFF. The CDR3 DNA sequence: TGTGCCAGCAGCTTGGGGAGTTTTGATGAAAAACTGTTTTTT.

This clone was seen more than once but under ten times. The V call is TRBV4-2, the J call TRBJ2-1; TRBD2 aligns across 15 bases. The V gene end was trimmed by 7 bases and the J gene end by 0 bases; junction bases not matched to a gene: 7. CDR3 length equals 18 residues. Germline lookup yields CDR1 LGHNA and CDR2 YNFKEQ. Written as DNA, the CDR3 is TGTGCCAGCACCCCGGGACTAGCGGGAGGCTACTCCTACAATGAGCAGTTCTTC. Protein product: CASTPGLAGGYSYNEQFF.

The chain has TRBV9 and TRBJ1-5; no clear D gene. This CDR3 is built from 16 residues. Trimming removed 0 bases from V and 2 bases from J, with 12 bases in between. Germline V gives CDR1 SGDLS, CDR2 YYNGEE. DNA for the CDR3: TGTGCCAGCAGCGTAGGACTCGCAAAGGGCAATCAGCCCCAGCATTTT. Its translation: CASSVGLAKGNQPQHF. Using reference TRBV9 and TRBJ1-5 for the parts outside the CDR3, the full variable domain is DSGVTQTPKHLITATGQRVTLRCSPRSGDLSVYWYQQSLDQGLQFLIQYYNGEERAKGNILERFSAQQFPDLHSELNLSSLELGDSALYFCASSVGLAKGNQPQHFGDGTRLSIL.